This TCR beta chain came from a study of blood T cell repertoires in COVID-19. As for the study in general: The United States, Italy and Spain provided the acute and convalescent COVID-19 samples. Sample material is recorded as cDNA or gDNA derived from T cells, B-cell-depleted T cells, or PBMCs.

Authors' methods: It was from reference gene primer amplification that nucleated cell counts were estimated. Profiled with immunoSEQ multiplex PCR; TCRdb holds only in-frame clones, not every one. Clone size and V and J calls were adopted from that table, with D and trimming inferred from the DNA. Among tens of thousands of clones, around 86% were seen once, and the ten largest hold 11% to 15%. With 6 bases clipped from V and 2 bases from J, the junction kept 7 bases outside the gene matches. Germline V gene data show CDR1 as SGHNT and CDR2 as YYREEE (reference sequence). This CDR3 is 15 amino acids long.

The receptor's source is a man aged 55 to 70 with active COVID-19. The chain links TRBV5-4 to TRBJ2-2, with TRBD2 matching over 7 bases. Sequencing input: peripheral blood. The CDR3 region has the DNA TGTGCCAGCACCCGAGCGGGAATAAACACCGGGGAGCTGTTTTTT. Translated: CASTRAGINTGELFF.